This entry concerns a single TCR beta chain. Which antigen it targets is not known. No clone much larger than this one lies a single base away; base qualities are absent. This entry is derived from a study of T cells in Graves' hyperthyroidism and ophthalmopathy (dated by TCRdb to the late 2010s). About the full investigation: Peripheral blood samples were taken at initial diagnosis, before any treatment was given. Whether ophthalmopathy could be predicted prospectively was tested in an independent validation cohort made up of fewer than 20 hyperthyroidism patients plus 17 patients who later progressed to ophthalmopathy. TCR Vbeta CDR3 sequencing of 120 to 150 peripheral blood samples (43 ophthalmopathy, 70 to 85 hyperthyroidism and approximately 17 progressor patients) is reported in the paper. Once sampling was done, hyperthyroidism patients were given methimazole at a starting dose of 30 mg daily, whereas ophthalmopathy patients were given high-dose intravenous methylprednisolone. To identify distinguishing TCR V-J signatures, a discovery cohort of some 99 patients was used, comprising 43 with Graves' ophthalmopathy and under 60 with stable Graves' hyperthyroidism. The study also compared thyroid tissue and blood T-cell repertoires from a handful of Graves' hyperthyroidism patients. The roughly 91 discovery patients were randomly divided into training and test sets at a 7:3 ratio. Here is what the overall study found, with its caveats: No statistical method was used to set the sample size in advance, and investigators knew the group allocation. Most expanded thyroid clonotypes (frequency above 0.001) were also detected in blood, a finding suggesting that blood repertoires may reflect thyroid immune responses. Ophthalmopathy was separated from stable hyperthyroidism by a 13 V-J signature model, with 87.88% sensitivity and around 81% specificity obtained in cross-validation and 80%/75% obtained in testing. In validation, progression to ophthalmopathy was predicted by the model with 65% to 71% sensitivity and roughly 76% specificity, a median of roughly 6 months before onset.

The V and J ends are trimmed by 6 bases and 2 bases, leaving 8 bases between them. The CDR3 numbers 11 residues from cysteine through phenylalanine. Only the CDR3 portion is preserved as DNA: 33 bases, with reading frame beginning at the first base. In the germline V gene (reference sequence), CDR1 corresponds to GTSNPN and CDR2 to SVGIG. Stable Graves' hyperthyroidism was defined as the absence of progression to ophthalmopathy over 18 months of follow-up. Hyperthyroidism patients were newly diagnosed, with disease duration under 2 months, and aged 18 to 65 years. Exclusion was applied to patients with uncontrolled infections, other autoimmune diseases, pregnancy or lactation. Clinical symptoms, serum thyroxine and TRAb, thyroid ultrasound, and orbital computed tomography formed the basis for the diagnoses. PBMCs were isolated from about 10 ml of fresh peripheral blood by Ficoll-Paque density gradient centrifugation. Trizol reagent was used to extract total RNA, and RNA quality was then checked on an Agilent 2100 Bioanalyzer.

Amplification of TCR beta CDR3 regions was carried out from RNA transcripts. The TCR CDR3 was subjected to a first round of RT-PCR using the HTBI primer set and the Qiagen OneStep RT-PCR kit. Libraries were constructed in a second round of multiplex PCR, after which size selection and purification were performed. Paired-end sequencing of the libraries was performed with 100 bp reads on an Illumina HiSeq2000. The authors' analysis ran thus. SOAPnuke was used to process the raw data, throwing out any read that contained adapters or uncalled bases, had a mean Phred below 15, or lacked an exact constant-primer or identifier match. High-quality paired reads were merged with COPE v1.2.5, and unique nucleotide sequences were defined as clonotypes. MiTCR v1.1 was used to align clonotypes to the IMGT TRBV, TRBD and TRBJ reference segments. The analysis was restricted to V-J combinations with a frequency above 0.0001, which together covered 99% to 99.2% of the repertoires. The TCS score was defined as the ratio of F50 (clonal expansion) to E x V (chaos), calculated using BLOSUM62-based TCRdist between CDR3 peptides within each V-J. Welch's t-statistics and random forest reduced roughly 500 V-J features to 10 to 15, which were used in a naive Bayes classifier (R e1071). TCRdb trimmed public reads at Q25 via fastp, called clones via MiXCR and kept in-frame beta chains. Duplicate CDR3 protein sequences are folded into a single record with the most common DNA and genes. The V and J calls and clone size are TCRdb's, not the authors'. In this sample the table shows hundreds of thousands of distinct CDR3 sequences, less than 15% of which occur a single time. The top ten hold roughly 10% of the sample.

Sequencing was carried out using blood. This chain is built from TRBV30 and TRBJ2-7, with the D gene call left open. This receptor was taken from a woman between 18 and 30 years old with Graves' hyperthyroidism. The DNA sequence is as follows: TGTGCCTGCGACAACCCCTACGAGCAGTACTTC. It specifies CACDNPYEQYF.